The rows below give T cell receptor beta chains drawn from one sample of a study of technical replicates of blood from a handful of donors. Profiling relied on immunoSEQ multiplex PCR, and the TCRdb table lists in-frame clones only, not all of them. The sample includes tens of thousands of clones, 93% of them seen just once. Sequences were obtained from PBMCs. The receptors come from a human donor in good health. Some clones in this sample may be carry-over from other donors' samples. Both conserved end residues are part of each CDR3. Fields, in order: clone size, V gene, J gene, CDR3 length, D gene, CDR3 DNA, CDR3 protein. The D gene is left open where the match is weak. Size tells how often a clone was seen (once, few, many) or the class of an expanded clone, and some rows leave it out.

.	TRBV11-3	TRBJ1-1	13	.	TGTGCCAGCAGCTGGGGGCCAAACACTGAAGCTTTCTTT	CASSWGPNTEAFF
.	TRBV7-9	TRBJ2-7	15	TRBD2	TGTGCCAGCAGAGGCCGGACTAGCTCATCCTACGAGCAGTACTTC	CASRGRTSSSYEQYF
.	TRBV25-1	TRBJ2-1	13	.	TGTGCCAGCACCCCCTCAGCGGTTCATGAGCAGTTCTTC	CASTPSAVHEQFF
.	TRBV19	TRBJ2-1	16	TRBD2	TGTGCCAGTAGTAGGGCTAGCGGGACCCCCTACAATGAGCAGTTCTTC	CASSRASGTPYNEQFF
.	TRBV4-3	TRBJ1-1	14	.	TGCGCCAGCAGCAAATCAGGGGCGAACACTGAAGCTTTCTTT	CASSKSGANTEAFF
.	TRBV18	TRBJ2-7	15	TRBD1	TGTGCCAGCTCACTTACCCGGGACAGGGCACTAGGGCAGTACTTC	CASSLTRDRALGQYF
.	TRBV2	TRBJ2-5	15	TRBD2	TGTGCCAGCAGTGGACTAGCGGGGGGGCTTAGGACCCAGTACTTC	CASSGLAGGLRTQYF
.	TRBV5-1	TRBJ1-1	14	TRBD1	TGCGCCAGCAGCTTATCAGGGGGCTTGGTTGAAGCTTTCTTT	CASSLSGGLVEAFF
.	TRBV5-1	TRBJ2-2	16	.	TGCGCCAGCAAACCCCGTTGGGGGGAGAACACCGGGGAGCTGTTTTTT	CASKPRWGENTGELFF
.	TRBV4-1	TRBJ2-1	17	TRBD2	TGCGCCAGCAGCCAAGCCAGGACTAGCGGGAATTACAATGAGCAGTTCTTC	CASSQARTSGNYNEQFF
once	TRBV4-3	TRBJ1-6	16	TRBD1	TGCGCCAGCAGCCAACCCACCGGGACAGGGACTTCACCCCTCCACTTT	CASSQPTGTGTSPLHF
.	TRBV6-5	TRBJ1-2	14	.	TGTGCCAGCAGTTACTCGCGGGTTGACTATGGCTACACCTTC	CASSYSRVDYGYTF
medium-sized	TRBV9	TRBJ1-6	16	.	TGTGCCAGCAGCGCTCCCGGGGGTTCCAAGAATTCACCCCTCCACTTT	CASSAPGGSKNSPLHF
.	TRBV2	TRBJ1-6	14	TRBD1	TGTGCCAGCATCAGGGGGACCCCAAATTCACCCCTCCACTTT	CASIRGTPNSPLHF
.	TRBV4-1	TRBJ2-1	16	TRBD1	TGCGCCAGCAGCCATCTACCGGGACAGGGGTCGAGTGAGCAGTTCTTC	CASSHLPGQGSSEQFF
.	TRBV5-1	TRBJ1-3	16	.	TGCGCCAGCAGCTTGGCCGCAGGCCCCTCTGGAAACACCATATATTTT	CASSLAAGPSGNTIYF
medium-sized	TRBV4-1	TRBJ2-5	16	.	TGCGCCAGCAGCCGGCGTCTTGGTGCCTCAGGGGAGACCCAGTACTTC	CASSRRLGASGETQYF
.	TRBV5-6	TRBJ1-1	13	.	TGTGCCAGCAGTAGACAATCGAACACTGAAGCTTTCTTT	CASSRQSNTEAFF
few	TRBV5-1	TRBJ2-5	14	TRBD2	TGCGCCAGCAGCCCCAGCGGGAGAGGGGAGACCCAGTACTTC	CASSPSGRGETQYF
.	TRBV28	TRBJ1-1	12	.	TGTGCCAGCAGCACCCATGTGGGGGGGGCTTTCTTT	CASSTHVGGAFF
.	TRBV2	TRBJ1-2	14	.	TGTGCCAGCAGTGAACGGGGAGGGATGTATGGCTACACCTTC	CASSERGGMYGYTF
.	TRBV6-5	TRBJ2-1	15	.	TGTGCCAGCAGCGACCCGGGACTTGGAAGGAATGAGCAGTTCTTC	CASSDPGLGRNEQFF
.	TRBV28	TRBJ2-7	15	TRBD2	TGTGCCACATTAGAGCAGGATCACGGACTAGGCGAGCAGTACTTC	CATLEQDHGLGEQYF
.	TRBV4-3	TRBJ1-4	15	TRBD1	TGCGCCAGCAGCCAGGGAACGGGACAGGGGGAAAAACTGTTTTTT	CASSQGTGQGEKLFF
.	TRBV5-1	TRBJ1-6	17	TRBD1	TGCGCCAGCAGCTTGGCGACTACAGGGGGCGGAGGATCACCCCTCCACTTT	CASSLATTGGGGSPLHF
few	TRBV7-8	TRBJ2-7	15	TRBD2	TGTGCCAGCAGCTTATCAGCGGGGGAACAGTACGAGCAGTACTTC	CASSLSAGEQYEQYF
.	TRBV6-5	TRBJ2-7	15	TRBD2	TGTGCCAGCAGTTACATGGCGGGAGATCACTACGAGCAGTACTTC	CASSYMAGDHYEQYF
.	TRBV28	TRBJ2-7	14	.	TGTGCCAGCAGTTTACAAGGGGGTATCAACGAGCAGTACTTC	CASSLQGGINEQYF
.	TRBV30	TRBJ1-3	14	.	TGTGCCTGGGGGGGACTCCGCTCTGGAAACACCATATATTTT	CAWGGLRSGNTIYF
.	TRBV7-9	TRBJ1-2	12	.	TGTGCCAGCAGTCACACAGGGTCCGGCTACACCTTC	CASSHTGSGYTF
few	TRBV11-3	TRBJ2-1	12	.	TGTGCCAGCAGCTTAGGCCCGGATGAGCAGTTCTTC	CASSLGPDEQFF
.	TRBV6-1	TRBJ2-4	13	.	TGTGCCAGCAGTGAAGGGCTGGTAACTACTGAGTACTTC	CASSEGLVTTEYF
.	TRBV7-6	TRBJ1-1	15	TRBD1	TGTGCCAGCAGCCTAGAACAGGGGGCCGTCACTGAAGCTTTCTTT	CASSLEQGAVTEAFF
.	TRBV13	TRBJ2-5	16	.	TGTGCCAGCAGCTTAGGCGGTGGGAGGCCATTCGTTACCCAGTACTTC	CASSLGGGRPFVTQYF
.	TRBV7-3	TRBJ2-5	15	TRBD2	TGTGCCAGCAGCCCCTTTAGCGGGAGGGGGGAGACCCAGTACTTC	CASSPFSGRGETQYF
.	TRBV7-9	TRBJ2-1	13	TRBD2	TGTGCCCGTTCCGGGTCTAGCGGGAATGAGCAGTTCTTC	CARSGSSGNEQFF
.	TRBV4-2	TRBJ1-1	16	.	TGTGCCAGCAGCCCCGGTAGAGGAGCACCTAACACTGAAGCTTTCTTT	CASSPGRGAPNTEAFF